This T cell receptor (beta chain) was retrieved from a study of cytomegalovirus exposure and HLA in healthy donors. Points from the study as a whole: The study designated 164 TCR beta chains cytomegalovirus-associated.

V was pared by 0 bases and J by 11 bases, with 14 bases between. The length of the CDR3 is 13 residues. CDR1 SEHNR and CDR2 FQNEAQ come from the germline V gene (reference sequence). Of note for this clone: The target antigen is unknown.

It was with 60 Vbeta and 13 Jbeta primers that the PCR ran. Clones were read by immunoSEQ multiplex PCR, and TCRdb kept only the in-frame ones, dropping some. The sample includes approximately 140,000 clones, 79% seen only once; the top ten take 6.3%. Sample: PBMCs. The rearrangement joins TRBV7-9 to TRBJ2-7; tentatively, D is TRBD2 (6 bases). This receptor was obtained from a man aged 50 to 59 in good health and CMV-seropositive. The DNA of the CDR3 is TGTGCCAGCAGCTTAGCCACGACTAGTCGAAAGTACTTC. Translating gives CASSLATTSRKYF.